This T cell receptor (beta chain) was captured in a study of blood T cell repertoires in COVID-19. Produced via immunoSEQ multiplex PCR; TCRdb's table is partial and in-frame only. Of 150,000 to 200,000 clones listed, approximately 82% are singletons. CDR3 length equals 16 residues. Trimming took 5 bases from V and 9 from J, leaving 25 bases between them. Germline lookup yields CDR1 SEHNR and CDR2 FQNEAQ (reference sequence). This clonotype was obtained from a woman older than 75 with acute or convalescent COVID-19. The specimen was peripheral blood. The J gene is TRBJ2-5, the V gene TRBV7-9; D might be TRBD2 (7 bases). CDR3 in amino acids: CASSPPGASGPRAQYF. In DNA form, the CDR3 reads TGTGCCAGCAGCCCCCCGGGGGCTAGCGGTCCGCGGGCCCAGTACTTC.